This TCR beta chain was captured in a study of graft-versus-host responses after intestinal transplantation. Of note for this clone: Its antigen is unknown.

Measured with immunoSEQ multiplex PCR; TCRdb has only the in-frame clones, and not every one. The table lists some 120,000 clones, over 75% of them singletons. Whole-study findings and limits: Early post-transplant HvG declines tracked with peak circulating GvH clone levels.

Germline CDR1 and CDR2: GTSNPN and SVGIG (reference sequence). The V and J ends lost 3 bases and 4 bases respectively, with 4 bases between them. The CDR3 is 12 residues long. The sequence derives from a human donor who received an intestinal transplant. The chain is built from TRBV30 and TRBJ2-6, with no clear D. Sequences were derived from unstimulated CD4+ T cells sorted from spleen or lymph node cells, sampled before intestinal transplant. The CDR3, as DNA: TGTGCCTGGAGGGAGGGGGCCAACGTCCTGACTTTC. Its protein product is CAWREGANVLTF.